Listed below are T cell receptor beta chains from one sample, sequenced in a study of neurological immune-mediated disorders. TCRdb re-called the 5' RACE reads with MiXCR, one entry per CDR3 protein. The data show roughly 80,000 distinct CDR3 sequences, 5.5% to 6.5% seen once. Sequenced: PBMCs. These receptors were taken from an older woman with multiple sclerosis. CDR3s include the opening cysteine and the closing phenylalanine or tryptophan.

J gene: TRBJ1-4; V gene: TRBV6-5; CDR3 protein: CASKGQGATNEKLFF
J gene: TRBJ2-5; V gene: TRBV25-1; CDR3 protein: CASSDSEAQYF
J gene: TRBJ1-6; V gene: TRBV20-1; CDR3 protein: CSARDFSSGDSPLHF
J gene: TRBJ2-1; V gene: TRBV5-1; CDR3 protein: CASSLAGFYNEQFF
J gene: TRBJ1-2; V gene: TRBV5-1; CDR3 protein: CASSLDDRNIFRNGYTF
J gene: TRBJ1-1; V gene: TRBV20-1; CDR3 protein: CSAPIGQASTEAFF
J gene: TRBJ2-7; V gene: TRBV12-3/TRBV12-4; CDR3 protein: CASSLPTTGSYEQYF
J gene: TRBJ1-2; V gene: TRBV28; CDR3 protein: CASRRGVYGYTF
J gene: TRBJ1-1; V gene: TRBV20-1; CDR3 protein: CSAREDRGLAFF
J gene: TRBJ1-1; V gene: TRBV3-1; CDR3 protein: CASSQNRNTEAFF
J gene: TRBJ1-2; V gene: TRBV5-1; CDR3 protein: CASSLTDRDGYTF
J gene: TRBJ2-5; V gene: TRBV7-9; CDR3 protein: CASSPRTGLQETQYF
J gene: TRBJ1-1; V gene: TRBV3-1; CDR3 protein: CASSHGGARNTEAFF
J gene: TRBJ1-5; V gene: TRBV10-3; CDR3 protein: CAISQDTGGNQPHHF
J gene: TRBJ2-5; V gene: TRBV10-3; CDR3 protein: CASSGGPGRPSQETQYF
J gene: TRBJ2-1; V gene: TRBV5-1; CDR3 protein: CASSLAGDRYNEQFF
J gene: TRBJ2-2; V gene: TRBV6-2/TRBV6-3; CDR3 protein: CASSSYREAGELFF
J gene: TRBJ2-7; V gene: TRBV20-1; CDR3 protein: CSARDVAGPTYEQYF
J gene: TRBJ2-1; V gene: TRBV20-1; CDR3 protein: CSNDPGVYNEQFF
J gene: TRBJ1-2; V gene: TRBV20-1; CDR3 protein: CSASPQTDYGYTF
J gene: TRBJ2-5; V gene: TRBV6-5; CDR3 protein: CASATTLARAETQYF
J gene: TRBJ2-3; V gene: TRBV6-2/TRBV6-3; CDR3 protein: CASSLLISLAWGGGFSTDTQYF
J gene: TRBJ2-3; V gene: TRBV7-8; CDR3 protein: CASSVDRVNTDTQYF
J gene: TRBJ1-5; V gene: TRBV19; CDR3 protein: CASILRVEGNQPQHF
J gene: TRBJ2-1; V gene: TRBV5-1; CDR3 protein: CASSLGHRTNEQFF